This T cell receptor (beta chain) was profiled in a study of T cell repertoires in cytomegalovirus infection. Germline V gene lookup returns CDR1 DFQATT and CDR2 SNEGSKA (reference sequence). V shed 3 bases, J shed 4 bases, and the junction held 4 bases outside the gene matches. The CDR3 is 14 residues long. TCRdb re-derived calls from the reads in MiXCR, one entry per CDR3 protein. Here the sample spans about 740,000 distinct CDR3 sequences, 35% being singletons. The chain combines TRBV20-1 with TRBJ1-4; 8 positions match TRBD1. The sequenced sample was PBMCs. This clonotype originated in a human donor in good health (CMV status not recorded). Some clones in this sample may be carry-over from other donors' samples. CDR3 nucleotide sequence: TGCAGTGCTAGCAGGGGGCCAGATAATGAAAAACTGTTTTTT. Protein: CSASRGPDNEKLFF.